This T cell receptor (beta chain) is drawn from a study of blood T cell repertoires in COVID-19. Across the study: From the United States, Italy and Spain came samples of acute and convalescent COVID-19.

Participants were aged about 18 to 89 years from approximately 24 US areas. Each recovered donor of Cohort 3 presented with two negative PCRs, clearance, or symptom resolution. CDR1 and CDR2 (germline): SNHLY, FYNNEI. The CDR3 consists of 14 residues. After removal of 0 bases from V and 4 bases from J, the junction contained 2 bases not matched to a gene. Measured with immunoSEQ multiplex PCR; TCRdb has only the in-frame clones, and not every one. This table holds about 180,000 clones, about 90% found once. The sequence was obtained from a woman in her late teens or twenties who had recovered from COVID-19. The specimen sequenced was PBMCs or T cells enriched from blood (not recorded which). This chain connects TRBV2 to TRBJ1-2, with 7 bases matching TRBD1. The CDR3 loop reads CASSEARQGYGYTF. The CDR3 DNA follows: TGTGCCAGCAGTGAAGCGAGACAGGGCTATGGCTACACCTTC.